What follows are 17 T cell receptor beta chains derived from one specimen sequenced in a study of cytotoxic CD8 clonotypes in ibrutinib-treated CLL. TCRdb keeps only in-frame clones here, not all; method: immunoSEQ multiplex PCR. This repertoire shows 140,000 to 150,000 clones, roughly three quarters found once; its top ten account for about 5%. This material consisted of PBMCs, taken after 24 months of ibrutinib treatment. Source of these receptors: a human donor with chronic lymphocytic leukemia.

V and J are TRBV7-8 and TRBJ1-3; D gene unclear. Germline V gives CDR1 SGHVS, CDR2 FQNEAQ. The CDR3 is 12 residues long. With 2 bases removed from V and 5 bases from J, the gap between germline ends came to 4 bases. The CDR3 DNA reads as TGTGCCAGCAGCTTAAGTCGAAACACCATATATTTT. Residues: CASSLSRNTIYF.

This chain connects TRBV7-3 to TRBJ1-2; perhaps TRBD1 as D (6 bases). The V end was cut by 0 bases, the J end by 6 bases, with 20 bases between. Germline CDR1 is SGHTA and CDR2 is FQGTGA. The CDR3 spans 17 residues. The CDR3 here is CASSLTAGVGDRDGYTF. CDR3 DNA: TGTGCCAGCAGCTTAACGGCAGGGGTAGGGGATAGGGATGGCTACACCTTC.

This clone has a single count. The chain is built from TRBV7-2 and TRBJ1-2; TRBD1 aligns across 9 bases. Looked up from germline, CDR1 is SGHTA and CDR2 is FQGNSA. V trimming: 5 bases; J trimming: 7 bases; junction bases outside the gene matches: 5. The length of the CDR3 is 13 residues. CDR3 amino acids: CASSRDRAGGYTF. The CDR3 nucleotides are TGTGCCAGCAGCCGGGACAGGGCCGGTGGCTACACCTTC.

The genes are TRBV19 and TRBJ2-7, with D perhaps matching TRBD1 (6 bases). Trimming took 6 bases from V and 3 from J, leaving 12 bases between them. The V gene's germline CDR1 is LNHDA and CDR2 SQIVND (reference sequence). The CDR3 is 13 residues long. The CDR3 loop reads CASSPGTNYEQYF. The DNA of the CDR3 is TGTGCCAGTAGCCCCGGGACAAACTACGAGCAGTACTTC. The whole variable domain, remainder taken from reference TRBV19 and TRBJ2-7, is DGGITQSPKYLFRKEGQNVTLSCEQNLNHDAMYWYRQDPGQGLRLIYYSQIVNDFQKGDIAEGYSVSREKKESFPLTVTSAQKNPTAFYLCASSPGTNYEQYFGPGTRLTVT.

The CDR3 bases are TGTGCCAGTAGCAGACAGACGAACACTGAAGCTTTCTTT. Protein product: CASSRQTNTEAFF. The J gene is TRBJ1-1, the V gene TRBV19; D is possibly TRBD1 (5 bases). V was pared by 6 bases and J by 1 base, with 9 bases between. This CDR3 region has 13 residues. From germline, CDR1 is LNHDA and CDR2 SQIVND (reference sequence). Complete variable domain (other parts from reference TRBV19 and TRBJ1-1): DGGITQSPKYLFRKEGQNVTLSCEQNLNHDAMYWYRQDPGQGLRLIYYSQIVNDFQKGDIAEGYSVSREKKESFPLTVTSAQKNPTAFYLCASSRQTNTEAFFGQGTRLTVV.

CDR3 region: CASSSGTGDNQPQHF. The CDR3 coding sequence is TGCGCCAGCAGCTCCGGGACAGGGGATAATCAGCCCCAGCATTTT. V usage is TRBV5-1 and J usage is TRBJ1-5; 10 bases are shared with TRBD1. This CDR3 spans 15 amino acids. The germline gives CDR1 SGHRS, CDR2 YFSETQ. The V gene end was trimmed by 3 bases and the J gene end by 4 bases; junction bases not matched to a gene: 4.

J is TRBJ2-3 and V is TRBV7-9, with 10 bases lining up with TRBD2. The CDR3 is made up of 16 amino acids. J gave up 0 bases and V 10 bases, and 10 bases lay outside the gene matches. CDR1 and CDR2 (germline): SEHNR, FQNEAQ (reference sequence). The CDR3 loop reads CATPAGGTLSTDTQYF. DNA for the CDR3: TGTGCCACCCCAGCGGGGGGGACCTTAAGCACAGATACGCAGTATTTT.

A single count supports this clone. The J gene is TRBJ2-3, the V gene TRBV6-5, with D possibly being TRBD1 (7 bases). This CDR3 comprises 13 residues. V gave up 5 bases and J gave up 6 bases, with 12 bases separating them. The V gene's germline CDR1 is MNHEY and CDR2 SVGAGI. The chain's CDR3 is CASSPPGGDTQYF. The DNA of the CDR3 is TGTGCCAGCAGTCCCCCAGGGGGGGATACGCAGTATTTT.

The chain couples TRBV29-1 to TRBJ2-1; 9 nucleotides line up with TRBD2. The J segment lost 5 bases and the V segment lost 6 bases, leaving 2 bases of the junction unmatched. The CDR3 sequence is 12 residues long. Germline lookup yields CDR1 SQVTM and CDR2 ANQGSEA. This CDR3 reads CSVASGDNEQFF. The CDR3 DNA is TGCAGCGTGGCTAGCGGGGACAATGAGCAGTTCTTC.

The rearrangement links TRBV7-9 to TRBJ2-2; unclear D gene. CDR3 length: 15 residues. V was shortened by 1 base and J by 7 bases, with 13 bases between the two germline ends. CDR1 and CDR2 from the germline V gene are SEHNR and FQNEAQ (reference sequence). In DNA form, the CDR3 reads TGTGCCAGCAGCTTAGGGGCGTTCCGAGGCGGGGAGCTGTTTTTT. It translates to CASSLGAFRGGELFF.

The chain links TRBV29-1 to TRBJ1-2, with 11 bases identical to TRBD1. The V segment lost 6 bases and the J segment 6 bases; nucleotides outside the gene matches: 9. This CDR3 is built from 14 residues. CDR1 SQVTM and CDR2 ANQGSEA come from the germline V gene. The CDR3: CSVPTAGQGDGYTF. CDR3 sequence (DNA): TGCAGCGTCCCCACCGCGGGACAGGGGGATGGCTACACCTTC. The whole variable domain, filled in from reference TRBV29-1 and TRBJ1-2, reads SAVISQKPSRDICQRGTSLTIQCQVDSQVTMMFWYRQQPGQSLTLIATANQGSEATYESGFVIDKFPISRPNLTFSTLTVSNMSPEDSSIYLCSVPTAGQGDGYTFGSGTRLTVV.

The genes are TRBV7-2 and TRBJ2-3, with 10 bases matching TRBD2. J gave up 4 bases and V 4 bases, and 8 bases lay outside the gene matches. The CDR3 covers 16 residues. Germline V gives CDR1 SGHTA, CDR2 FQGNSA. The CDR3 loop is CASSSSAGGRADTQYF. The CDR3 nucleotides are TGTGCCAGCAGCTCATCAGCGGGGGGGCGGGCAGATACGCAGTATTTT.

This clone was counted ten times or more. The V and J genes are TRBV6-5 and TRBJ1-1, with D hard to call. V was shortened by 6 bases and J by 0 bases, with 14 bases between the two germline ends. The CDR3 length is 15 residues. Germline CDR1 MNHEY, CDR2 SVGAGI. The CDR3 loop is CASSKGGSMNTEAFF. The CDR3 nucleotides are TGTGCCAGCAGCAAGGGTGGGTCCATGAACACTGAAGCTTTCTTT.

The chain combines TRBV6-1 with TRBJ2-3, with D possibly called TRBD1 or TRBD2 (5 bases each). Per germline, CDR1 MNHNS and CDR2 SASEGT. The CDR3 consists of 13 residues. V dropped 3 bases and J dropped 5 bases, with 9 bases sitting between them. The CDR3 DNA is TGTGCCAGCAGTGAGCAGAGGGGAGATACGCAGTATTTT. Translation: CASSEQRGDTQYF.

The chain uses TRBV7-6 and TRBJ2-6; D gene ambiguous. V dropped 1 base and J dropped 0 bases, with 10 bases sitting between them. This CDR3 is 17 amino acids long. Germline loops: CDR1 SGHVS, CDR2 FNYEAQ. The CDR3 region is CASSLGGAYSGANVLTF. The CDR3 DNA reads TGTGCCAGCAGCTTAGGAGGAGCGTACTCTGGGGCCAACGTCCTGACTTTC.

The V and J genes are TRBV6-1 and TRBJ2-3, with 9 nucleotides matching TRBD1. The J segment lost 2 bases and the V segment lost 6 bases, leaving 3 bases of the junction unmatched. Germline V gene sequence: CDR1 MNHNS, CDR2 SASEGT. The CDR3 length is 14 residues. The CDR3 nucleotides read TGTGCCAGCAGCGACAGGGGGACCACAGATACGCAGTATTTT. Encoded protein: CASSDRGTTDTQYF.

The CDR3 here is CASSLWAGVGDTEAFF. In DNA, the CDR3 is TGTGCCAGTAGTCTGTGGGCCGGGGTTGGGGACACTGAAGCTTTCTTT. The rearrangement links TRBV19 to TRBJ1-1; D remains ambiguous. CDR3 length: 16 amino acids. Deletions cut 5 bases from V and 3 bases from J, with 19 bases between. Germline values: CDR1 LNHDA, CDR2 SQIVND (reference sequence). Looking up the rest from reference TRBV19 and TRBJ1-1 gives the full variable domain: DGGITQSPKYLFRKEGQNVTLSCEQNLNHDAMYWYRQDPGQGLRLIYYSQIVNDFQKGDIAEGYSVSREKKESFPLTVTSAQKNPTAFYLCASSLWAGVGDTEAFFGQGTRLTVV.